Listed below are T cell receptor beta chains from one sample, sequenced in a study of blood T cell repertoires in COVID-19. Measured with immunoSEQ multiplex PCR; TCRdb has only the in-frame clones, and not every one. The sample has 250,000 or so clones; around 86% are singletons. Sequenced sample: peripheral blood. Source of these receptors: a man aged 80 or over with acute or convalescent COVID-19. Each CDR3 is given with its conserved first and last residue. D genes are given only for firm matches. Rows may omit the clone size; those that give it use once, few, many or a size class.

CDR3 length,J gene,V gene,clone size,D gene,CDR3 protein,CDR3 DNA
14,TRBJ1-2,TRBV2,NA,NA,CASSGSEANYGYTF,TGTGCCAGCAGTGGAAGTGAGGCTAACTATGGCTACACCTTC
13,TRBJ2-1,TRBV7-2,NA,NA,CASSRGTFYEQFF,TGTGCCAGCAGCCGGGGGACCTTCTATGAGCAGTTCTTC
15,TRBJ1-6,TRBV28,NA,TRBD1,CASSPSDRPNSPLHF,TGTGCCAGCAGCCCATCGGACAGGCCGAATTCACCCCTCCACTTT
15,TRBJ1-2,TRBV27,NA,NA,CASSASGRANYGYTF,TGTGCCAGCAGCGCCTCGGGGAGAGCTAACTATGGCTACACCTTC
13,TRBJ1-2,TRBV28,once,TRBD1,CASRTGGYYGYTF,TGTGCCAGCAGGACAGGGGGCTACTATGGCTACACCTTC
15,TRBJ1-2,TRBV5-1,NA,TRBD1,CASSLDRGEIGGYTF,TGCGCCAGCAGCCTTGACAGGGGAGAAATTGGCGGCTACACCTTC
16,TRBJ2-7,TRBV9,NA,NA,CASSVGSGFSSYEQYF,TGTGCCAGCAGCGTAGGGTCAGGTTTTTCCTCCTACGAGCAGTACTTC
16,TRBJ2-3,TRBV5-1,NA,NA,CASSLEDTSYTDTQYF,TGCGCCAGCAGCCTGGAGGACACGTCCTACACAGATACGCAGTATTTT
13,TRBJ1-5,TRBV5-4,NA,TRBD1,CAGRQGTGQPQHF,TGTGCCGGTCGACAGGGAACCGGTCAGCCCCAGCATTTT
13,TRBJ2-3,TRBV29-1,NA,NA,CSAGTDSTDTQYF,TGCAGCGCTGGGACTGACAGCACAGATACGCAGTATTTT
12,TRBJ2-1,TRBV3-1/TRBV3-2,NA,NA,CASSQVSKAKFF,TGTGCCAGCAGCCAAGTCTCCAAAGCGAAGTTCTTC
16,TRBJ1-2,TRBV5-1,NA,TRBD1,CASSLAEGQGNYGYTF,TGCGCCAGCAGCTTGGCCGAGGGACAGGGGAACTATGGCTACACCTTC
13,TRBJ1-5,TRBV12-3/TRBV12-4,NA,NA,CASTTGYSQPQHF,TGTGCCAGCACTACAGGGTATAGTCAGCCCCAGCATTTT